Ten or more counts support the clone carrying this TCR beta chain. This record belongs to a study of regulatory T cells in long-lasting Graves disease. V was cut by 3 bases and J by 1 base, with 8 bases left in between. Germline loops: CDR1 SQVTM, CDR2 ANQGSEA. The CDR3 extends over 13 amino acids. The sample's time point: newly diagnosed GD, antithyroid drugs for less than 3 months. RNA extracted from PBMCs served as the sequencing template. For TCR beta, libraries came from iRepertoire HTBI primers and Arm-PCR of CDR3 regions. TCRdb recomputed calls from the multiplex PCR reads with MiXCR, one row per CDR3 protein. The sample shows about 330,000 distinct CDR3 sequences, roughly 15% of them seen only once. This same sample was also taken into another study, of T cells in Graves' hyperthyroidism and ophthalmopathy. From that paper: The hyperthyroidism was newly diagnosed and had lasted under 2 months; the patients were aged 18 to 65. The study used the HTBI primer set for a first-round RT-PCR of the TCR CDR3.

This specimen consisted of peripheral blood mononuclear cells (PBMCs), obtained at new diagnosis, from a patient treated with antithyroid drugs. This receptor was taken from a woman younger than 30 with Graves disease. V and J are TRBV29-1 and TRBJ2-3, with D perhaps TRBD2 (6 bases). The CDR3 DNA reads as TGCAGCGTTGATGCGGGACGCACAGATACGCAGTATTTT. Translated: CSVDAGRTDTQYF.